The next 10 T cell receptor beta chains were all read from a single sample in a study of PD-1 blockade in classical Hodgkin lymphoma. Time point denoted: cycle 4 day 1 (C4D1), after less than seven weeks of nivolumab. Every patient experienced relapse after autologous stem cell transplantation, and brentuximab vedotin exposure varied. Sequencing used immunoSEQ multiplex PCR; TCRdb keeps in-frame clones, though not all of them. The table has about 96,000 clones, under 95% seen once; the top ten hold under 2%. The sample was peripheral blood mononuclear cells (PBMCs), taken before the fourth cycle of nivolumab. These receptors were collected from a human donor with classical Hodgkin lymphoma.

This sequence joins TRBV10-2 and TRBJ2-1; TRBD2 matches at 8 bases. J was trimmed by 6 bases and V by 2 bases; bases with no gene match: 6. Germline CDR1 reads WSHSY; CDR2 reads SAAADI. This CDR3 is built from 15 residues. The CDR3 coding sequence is TGCGCCAGCAGTGAGGGACTAGCAGGGGTCAATGAGCAGTTCTTC. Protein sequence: CASSEGLAGVNEQFF.

The chain's CDR3 is CAWTGAYSWEQYF. The CDR3 region has the DNA TGTGCCTGGACCGGGGCCTACTCCTGGGAGCAGTACTTC. The chain recombines TRBV30 with TRBJ2-7; D may match TRBD1 or TRBD2 (5 bases each). V shed 4 bases and J shed 7 bases, with 17 bases lying between them. The germline V gene has CDR1 GTSNPN and CDR2 SVGIG (reference sequence). CDR3 size: 13 residues.

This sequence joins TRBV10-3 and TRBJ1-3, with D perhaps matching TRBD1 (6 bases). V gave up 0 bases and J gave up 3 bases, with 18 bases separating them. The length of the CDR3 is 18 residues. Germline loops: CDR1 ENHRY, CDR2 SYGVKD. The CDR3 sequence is CAISESSLWDTYGNTIYF. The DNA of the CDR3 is TGTGCCATCAGTGAGTCTTCTCTCTGGGACACCTATGGAAACACCATATATTTT.

CDR3 sequence reads: CASSLASSQETQYF. DNA of the CDR3: TGCGCCAGCAGCTTGGCATCCAGCCAGGAGACCCAGTACTTC. This chain links TRBV5-1 with TRBJ2-5; D call uncertain. Germline CDR1 SGHRS, CDR2 YFSETQ. The CDR3 has 14 residues. V lost 0 bases and J lost 5, with 11 bases in between.

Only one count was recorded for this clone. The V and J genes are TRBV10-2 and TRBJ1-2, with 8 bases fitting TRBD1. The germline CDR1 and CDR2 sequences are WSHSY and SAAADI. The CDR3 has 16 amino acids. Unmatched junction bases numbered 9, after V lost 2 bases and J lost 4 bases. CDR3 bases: TGCGCCAGCAGTGAGCCACGGACAGGGAGGGCCTATGGCTACACCTTC. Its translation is CASSEPRTGRAYGYTF.

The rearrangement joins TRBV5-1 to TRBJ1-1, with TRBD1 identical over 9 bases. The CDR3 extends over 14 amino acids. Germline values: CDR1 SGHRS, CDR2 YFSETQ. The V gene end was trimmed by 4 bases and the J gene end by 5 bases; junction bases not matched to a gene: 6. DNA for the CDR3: TGCGCCAGCAGCGGTGGACAGGGGTTAACTGAAGCTTTCTTT. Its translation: CASSGGQGLTEAFF.

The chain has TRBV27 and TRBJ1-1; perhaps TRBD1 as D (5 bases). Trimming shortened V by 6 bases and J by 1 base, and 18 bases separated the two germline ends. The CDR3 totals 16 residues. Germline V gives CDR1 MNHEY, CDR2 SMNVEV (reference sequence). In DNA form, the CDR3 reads TGTGCCAGCAGCGGGGACCGGCAGTTGCAGAACACTGAAGCTTTCTTT. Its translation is CASSGDRQLQNTEAFF.

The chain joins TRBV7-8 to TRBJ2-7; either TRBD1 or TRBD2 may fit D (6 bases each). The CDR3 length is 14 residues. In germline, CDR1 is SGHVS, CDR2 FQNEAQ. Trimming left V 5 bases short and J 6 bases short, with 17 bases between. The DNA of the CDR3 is TGTGCCAGCAGCGTGGGGGGCCGGTTGGTCGAGCAGTACTTC. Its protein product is CASSVGGRLVEQYF.

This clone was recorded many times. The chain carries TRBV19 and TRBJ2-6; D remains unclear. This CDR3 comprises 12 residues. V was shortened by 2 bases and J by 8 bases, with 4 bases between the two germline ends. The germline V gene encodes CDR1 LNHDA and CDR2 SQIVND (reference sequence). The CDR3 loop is CASSISSNVLTF. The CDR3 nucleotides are TGTGCCAGTAGTATAAGTTCCAACGTCCTGACTTTC.

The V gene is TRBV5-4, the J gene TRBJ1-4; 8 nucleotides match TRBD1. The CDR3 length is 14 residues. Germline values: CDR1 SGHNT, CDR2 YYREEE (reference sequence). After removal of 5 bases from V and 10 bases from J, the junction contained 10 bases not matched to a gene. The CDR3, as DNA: TGTGCCAGCAGTCCAGGGGGCAAGTTTGGAAAACTGTTTTTT. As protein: CASSPGGKFGKLFF. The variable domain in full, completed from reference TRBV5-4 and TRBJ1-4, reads ETGVTQSPTHLIKTRGQQVTLRCSSQSGHNTVSWYQQALGQGPQFIFQYYREEENGRGNFPPRFSGLQFPNYSSELNVNALELDDSALYLCASSPGGKFGKLFFGSGTQLSVL.